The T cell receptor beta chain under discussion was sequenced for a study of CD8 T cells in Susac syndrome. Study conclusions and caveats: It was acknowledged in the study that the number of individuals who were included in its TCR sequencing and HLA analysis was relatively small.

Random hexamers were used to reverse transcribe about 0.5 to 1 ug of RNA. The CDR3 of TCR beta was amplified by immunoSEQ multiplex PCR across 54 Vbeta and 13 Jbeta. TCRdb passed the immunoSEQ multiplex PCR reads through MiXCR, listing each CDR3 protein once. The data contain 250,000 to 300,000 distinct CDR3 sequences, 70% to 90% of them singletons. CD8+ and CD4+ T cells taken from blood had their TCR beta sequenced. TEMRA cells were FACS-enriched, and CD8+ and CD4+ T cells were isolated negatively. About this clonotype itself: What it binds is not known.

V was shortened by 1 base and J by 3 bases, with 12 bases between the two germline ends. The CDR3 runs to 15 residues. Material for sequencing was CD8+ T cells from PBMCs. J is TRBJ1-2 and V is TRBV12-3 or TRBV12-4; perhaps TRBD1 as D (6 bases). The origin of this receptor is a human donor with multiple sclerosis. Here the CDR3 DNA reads TGTGCCAGCAGTTTAGTGACAGGCCTCCACTATGGCTACACCTTC. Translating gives CASSLVTGLHYGYTF.